This T cell receptor beta chain emerged from a study of T cells in localized non-small cell lung cancer. Study findings and constraints: The highest T cell clonality was in uninvolved adjacent lung, above tumor. Turning up in adjacent lung were a median around 60 of the top 100 tumor clones.

Produced via immunoSEQ multiplex PCR; TCRdb's table is partial and in-frame only. The table records tens of thousands of clones, roughly 90% of them present only once. Germline values: CDR1 SGDLS, CDR2 YYNGEE. V gave up 2 bases and J gave up 4 bases; unmatched junction bases: 3. CDR3 length: 14 residues. Regarding this clone: Its cognate antigen is unknown.

The receptor comes from a woman aged 40 to 75 with stage I lung adenocarcinoma. The sequences come from peripheral blood, collected before any cancer treatment. V usage is TRBV9 and J usage is TRBJ1-1, with TRBD1 matching 9 bases. CDR3 nucleotide sequence: TGTGCCAGCAGCGTGGGACAGGGAATCACTGAAGCTTTCTTT. It specifies CASSVGQGITEAFF. Supplemented by reference TRBV9 and TRBJ1-1, the full variable domain reads DSGVTQTPKHLITATGQRVTLRCSPRSGDLSVYWYQQSLDQGLQFLIQYYNGEERAKGNILERFSAQQFPDLHSELNLSSLELGDSALYFCASSVGQGITEAFFGQGTRLTVV.